This T cell receptor (beta chain) was recorded in a study of glioma-infiltrating T cells after dendritic cell vaccination. General observations from the study: No direct clonality-survival link was found; a diverse polyclonal response may matter.

The junction had 1 base not matched to a gene; V was cut back by 0 bases and J by 4 bases. Germline loops: CDR1 MGHRA, CDR2 YSYEKL. CDR3 length equals 15 residues. Time point denoted: after dendritic cell vaccination, including at tumor progression/relapse. Clones were read by immunoSEQ multiplex PCR, and TCRdb kept only the in-frame ones, dropping some. The sample consists of some 91,000 clones, 75% to 85% of them appearing once. Worth noting for this clone: Its matching antigen is unknown.

The clonotype originates from a human donor with glioblastoma. Specimen: blood, collected after dendritic cell vaccination. V and J are TRBV4-1 and TRBJ1-5; 9 bases fit TRBD1. The CDR3: CASSQEGTGNQPQHF. For the CDR3, the DNA is TGCGCCAGCAGCCAAGAGGGGACAGGGAATCAGCCCCAGCATTTT.